This T cell receptor (beta chain) was obtained from a study of cytotoxic CD8 clonotypes in ibrutinib-treated CLL (TCRdb year 2021). For the study in its entirety: The cohort included approximately 15 treatment-naive and around 10 relapsed/refractory patients; about 18 were IGHV unmutated. Responses were partial in 24 patients and complete in 2; after median around 65 months follow-up, some 14 stayed in remission and some twelve progressed. Response samples were obtained after a median of 12 months of treatment, with a range of roughly 6 to 36 months. An average of about 250,000 productive templates and 94,082 productive rearrangements was obtained per sample. Longitudinal samples were obtainable from about 30% of the roughly 86 participants in the trial. Cryopreserved peripheral blood mononuclear cells were obtained before treatment, at response, and at either sustained remission or disease progression. Every remission and progressive disease sample was obtained while ibrutinib was still being received by the patients. The full study reports these points: At baseline, clonality was higher than in age-matched healthy donors and showed a strong correlation with circulating CD8+ T-cell counts. Sampling times were not matched between patients in sustained remission and patients whose disease was progressing, and lymph node repertoires were not examined. Public clonotypes were rare and either shrank or stayed stable during treatment, and the rise in clonality at ibrutinib response reflected expansion of private clonotypes. Clonality rose at ibrutinib response, remained stable during sustained remission, and dropped back toward baseline at progression.

The intended sense of this specimen's time point label: approximately eleven months on ibrutinib. Approximately 2 micrograms of genomic DNA were extracted from cryopreserved PBMCs for TCR beta library preparation. Longitudinal blood samples from CLL patients on ibrutinib monotherapy were analyzed using high-throughput TCR beta sequencing. The patients were enrolled in a single-center, open-label phase 2 trial of ibrutinib monotherapy. Turning to this clone: The antigen it recognizes is unknown. No base quality values were provided; no much bigger clone lies one nucleotide off.

Each clonotype received, on average, around 10x coverage in deep resolution sequencing performed on a MiSeq, where the target depth lay between 1 in 1 million and 1 in 200,000 T cells. The immunoSEQ hsTCRB Kit was used to generate TCR beta libraries. In the paper's pipeline: Data were analyzed with ImmunoSEQ Data Assistant and ImmunoSEQ Analyzer, with V, D and J genes assigned per IMGT definitions. Clonality, which ranges from 0 to 1, was calculated as one minus the normalized Shannon entropy of productive rearrangement frequencies. Only overrepresented clonotypes making up at least 0.05% of the repertoire of each patient were included in the public clonotype analysis. Approximately 13 age-matched healthy donor repertoires from immuneACCESS served as clonality controls. Held by TCRdb, this immuneACCESS table contains in-frame sequences only and omits some clones. Under half of the omission traces to an unresolved V gene where checked; the cause of the rest is unknown. The V and J calls and clone size were taken over from that table, and D and trimming were inferred from the DNA. This sample has 60,000 to 65,000 clones in its table, and around 60% of those were observed once. The biggest ten clones account for roughly 15% of the sample.

Taken from cysteine to phenylalanine, the CDR3 has 12 residues. Left in the record is the CDR3 DNA by itself, 36 bases read in frame from the first base. Via the germline V gene (reference sequence), CDR1 is LNHDA and CDR2 SQIVND. V is pruned by 10 bases and J by 6 bases, leaving 4 bases of the junction without a gene match. The input for sequencing was PBMCs, taken after 12 months of ibrutinib treatment. The sequence was collected from a human donor with chronic lymphocytic leukemia. In this chain, TRBV19 is recombined with TRBJ2-7, with 12 bases aligning to TRBD1. The encoded CDR3 is CATGTGGGEQYF. Read as DNA, the sequence is TGTGCCACCGGGACAGGGGGCGGCGAGCAGTACTTC.